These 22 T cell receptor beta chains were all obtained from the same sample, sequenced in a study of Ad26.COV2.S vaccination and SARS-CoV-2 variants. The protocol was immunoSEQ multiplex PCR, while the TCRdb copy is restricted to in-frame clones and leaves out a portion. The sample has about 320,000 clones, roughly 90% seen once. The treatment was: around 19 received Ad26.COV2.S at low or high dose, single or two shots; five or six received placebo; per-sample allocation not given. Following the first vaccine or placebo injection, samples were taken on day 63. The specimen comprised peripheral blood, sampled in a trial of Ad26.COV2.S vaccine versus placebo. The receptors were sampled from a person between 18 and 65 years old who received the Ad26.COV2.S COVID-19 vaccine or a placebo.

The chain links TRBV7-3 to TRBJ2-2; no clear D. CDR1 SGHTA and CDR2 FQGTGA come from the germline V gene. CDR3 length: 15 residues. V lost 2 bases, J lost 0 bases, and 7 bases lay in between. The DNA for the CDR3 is TGTGCCAGCAGCTTACAGCCCTCGAACACCGGGGAGCTGTTTTTT. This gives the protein CASSLQPSNTGELFF. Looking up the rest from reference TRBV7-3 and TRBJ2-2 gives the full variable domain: GAGVSQTPSNKVTEKGKYVELRCDPISGHTALYWYRQSLGQGPEFLIYFQGTGAADDSGLPNDRFFAVRPEGSVSTLKIQRTERGDSAVYLCASSLQPSNTGELFFGEGSRLTVL.

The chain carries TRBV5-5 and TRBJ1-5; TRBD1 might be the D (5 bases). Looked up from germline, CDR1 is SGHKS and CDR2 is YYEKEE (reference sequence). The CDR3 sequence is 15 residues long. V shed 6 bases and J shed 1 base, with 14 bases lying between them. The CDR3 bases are TGTGCCAGCAACCCCGTCGGGGGAAGCAATCAGCCCCAGCATTTT. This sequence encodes CASNPVGGSNQPQHF.

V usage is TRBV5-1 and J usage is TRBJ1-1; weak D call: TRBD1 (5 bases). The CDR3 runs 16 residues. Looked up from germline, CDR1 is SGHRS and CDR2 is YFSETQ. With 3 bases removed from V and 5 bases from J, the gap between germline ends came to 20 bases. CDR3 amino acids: CASSSRETVERTEAFF. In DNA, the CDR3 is TGCGCCAGCAGCTCTCGAGAGACAGTCGAGAGGACTGAAGCTTTCTTT.

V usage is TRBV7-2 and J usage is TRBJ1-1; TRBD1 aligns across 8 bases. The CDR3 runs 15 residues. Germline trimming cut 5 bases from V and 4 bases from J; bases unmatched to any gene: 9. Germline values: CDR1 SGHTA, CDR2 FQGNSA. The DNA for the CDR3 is TGTGCCAGCAGCCAAACCTTCACAGGGGGCACTGAAGCTTTCTTT. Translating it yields CASSQTFTGGTEAFF.

Written as DNA, the CDR3 is TGTGCCAGCAGCTCAGACCACGGGGACACTGAAGCTTTCTTT. It specifies CASSSDHGDTEAFF. The genes are TRBV7-2 and TRBJ1-1; no clear D gene. Trimming removed 4 bases at V and 3 bases at J, with 12 bases between. The length of the CDR3 is 14 residues. Germline V gene sequence: CDR1 SGHTA, CDR2 FQGNSA.

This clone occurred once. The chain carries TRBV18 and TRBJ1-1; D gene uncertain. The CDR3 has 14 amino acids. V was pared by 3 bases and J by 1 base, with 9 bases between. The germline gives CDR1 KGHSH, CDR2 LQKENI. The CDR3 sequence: CASSPSWGNTEAFF. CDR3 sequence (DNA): TGTGCCAGCTCACCGTCGTGGGGGAACACTGAAGCTTTCTTT. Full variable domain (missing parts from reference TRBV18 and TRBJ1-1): NAGVMQNPRHLVRRRGQEARLRCSPMKGHSHVYWYRQLPEEGLKFMVYLQKENIIDESGMPKERFSAEFPKEGPSILRIQQVVRGDSAAYFCASSPSWGNTEAFFGQGTRLTVV.

CDR3 nucleotides: TGTGCCAGCAGCTTGAATGATCGGGGGTCGCCGAAAGAGACCCAGTACTTC. It encodes CASSLNDRGSPKETQYF. The chain uses TRBV11-3 and TRBJ2-5, with D possibly TRBD2 on 6 matching bases. From germline, CDR1 is SGHNT and CDR2 YENEEA. The CDR3 spans 17 residues. Deletions cut 3 bases from V and 3 bases from J, with 20 bases between.

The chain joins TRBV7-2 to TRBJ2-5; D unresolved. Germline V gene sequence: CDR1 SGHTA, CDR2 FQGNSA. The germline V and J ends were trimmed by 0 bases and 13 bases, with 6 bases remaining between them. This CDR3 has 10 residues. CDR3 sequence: CASSLAHLYF. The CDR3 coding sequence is TGTGCCAGCAGCTTAGCGCATCTGTACTTC. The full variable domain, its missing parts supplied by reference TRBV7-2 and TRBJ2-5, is GAGVSQSPSNKVTEKGKDVELRCDPISGHTALYWYRQSLGQGLEFLIYFQGNSAPDKSGLPSDRFSAERTGGSVSTLTIQRTQQEDSAVYLCASSLAHLYFGPGTRLLVL.

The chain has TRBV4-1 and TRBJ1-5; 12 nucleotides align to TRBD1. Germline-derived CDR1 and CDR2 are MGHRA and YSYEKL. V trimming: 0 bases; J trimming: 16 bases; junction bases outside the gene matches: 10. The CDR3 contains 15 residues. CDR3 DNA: TGCGCCAGCAGCCAAGAAAGGGGACAGGGGGCCCCTCATCATTTT. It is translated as CASSQERGQGAPHHF.

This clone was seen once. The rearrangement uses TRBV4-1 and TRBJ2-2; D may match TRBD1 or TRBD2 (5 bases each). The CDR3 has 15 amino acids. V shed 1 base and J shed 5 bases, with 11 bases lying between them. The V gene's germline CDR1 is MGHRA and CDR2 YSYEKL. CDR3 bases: TGCGCCAGCAGCCAAGTTGAGGGGCTGACCGGGGAGCTGTTTTTT. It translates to CASSQVEGLTGELFF.

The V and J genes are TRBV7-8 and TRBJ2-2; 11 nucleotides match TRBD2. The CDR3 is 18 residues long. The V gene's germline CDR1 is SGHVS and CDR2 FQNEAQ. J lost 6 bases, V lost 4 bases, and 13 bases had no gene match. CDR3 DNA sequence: TGTGCCAGCAGCTGGGGGAGTCTAGCGGGGGGAGCCGCCGGGGAGCTGTTTTTT. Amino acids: CASSWGSLAGGAAGELFF.

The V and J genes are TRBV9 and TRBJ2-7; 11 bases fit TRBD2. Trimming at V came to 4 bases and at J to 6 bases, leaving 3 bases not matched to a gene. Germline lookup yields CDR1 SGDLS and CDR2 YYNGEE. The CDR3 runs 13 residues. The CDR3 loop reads CASSSGTSGEQYF. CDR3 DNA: TGTGCCAGCAGCTCCGGGACTAGCGGCGAGCAGTACTTC. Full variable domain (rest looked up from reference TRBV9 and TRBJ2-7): DSGVTQTPKHLITATGQRVTLRCSPRSGDLSVYWYQQSLDQGLQFLIQYYNGEERAKGNILERFSAQQFPDLHSELNLSSLELGDSALYFCASSSGTSGEQYFGPGTRLTVT.

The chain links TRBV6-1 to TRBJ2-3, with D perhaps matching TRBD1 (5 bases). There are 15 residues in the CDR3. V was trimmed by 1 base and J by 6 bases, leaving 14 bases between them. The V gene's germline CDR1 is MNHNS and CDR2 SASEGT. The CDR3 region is CASSEGANSGDTQYF. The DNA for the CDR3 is TGTGCCAGCAGTGAAGGAGCCAACTCAGGGGATACGCAGTATTTT.

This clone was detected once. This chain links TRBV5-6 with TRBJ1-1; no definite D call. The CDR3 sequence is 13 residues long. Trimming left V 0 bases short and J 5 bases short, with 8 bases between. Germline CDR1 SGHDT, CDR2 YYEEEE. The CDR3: CASSLDVVTEAFF. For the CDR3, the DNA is TGTGCCAGCAGCTTGGATGTCGTTACTGAAGCTTTCTTT. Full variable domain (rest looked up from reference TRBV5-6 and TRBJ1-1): DAGVTQSPTHLIKTRGQQVTLRCSPKSGHDTVSWYQQALGQGPQFIFQYYEEEERQRGNFPDRFSGHQFPNYSSELNVNALLLGDSALYLCASSLDVVTEAFFGQGTRLTVV.

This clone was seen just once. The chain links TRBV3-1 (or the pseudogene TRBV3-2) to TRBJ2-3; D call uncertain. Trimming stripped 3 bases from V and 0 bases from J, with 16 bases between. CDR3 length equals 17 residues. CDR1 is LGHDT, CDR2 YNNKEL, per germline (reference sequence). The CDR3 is CASSQAWTYDSTDTQYF. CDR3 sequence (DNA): TGTGCCAGCAGCCAGGCCTGGACCTACGATAGCACAGATACGCAGTATTTT.

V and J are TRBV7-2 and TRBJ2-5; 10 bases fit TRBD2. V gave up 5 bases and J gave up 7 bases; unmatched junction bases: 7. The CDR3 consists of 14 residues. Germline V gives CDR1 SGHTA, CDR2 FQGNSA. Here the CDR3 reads CASSTSGTSLTQYF. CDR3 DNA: TGTGCCAGCAGCACTAGCGGGACCTCGTTGACCCAGTACTTC.

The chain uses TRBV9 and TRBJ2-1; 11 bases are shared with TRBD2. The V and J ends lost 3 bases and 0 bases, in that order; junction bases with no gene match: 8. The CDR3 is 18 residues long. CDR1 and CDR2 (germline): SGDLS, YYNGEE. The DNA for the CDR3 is TGTGCCAGCAGCGACCCATTAGCGGGGGGGAACTCCTACAATGAGCAGTTCTTC. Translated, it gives CASSDPLAGGNSYNEQFF.

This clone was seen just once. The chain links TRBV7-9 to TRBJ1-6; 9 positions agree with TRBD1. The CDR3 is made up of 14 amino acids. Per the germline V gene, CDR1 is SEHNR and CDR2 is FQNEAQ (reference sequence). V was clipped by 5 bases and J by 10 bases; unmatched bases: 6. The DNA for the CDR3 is TGTGCCAGCAGCCCCGGGACAGGGCCCTCACCCCTCCACTTT. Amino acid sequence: CASSPGTGPSPLHF.

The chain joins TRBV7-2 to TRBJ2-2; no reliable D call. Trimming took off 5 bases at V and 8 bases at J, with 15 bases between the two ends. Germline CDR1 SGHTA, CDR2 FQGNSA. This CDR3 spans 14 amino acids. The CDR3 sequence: CASSLLPDPGELFF. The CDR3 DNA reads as TGTGCCAGCAGCCTCCTCCCGGACCCTGGGGAGCTGTTTTTT.

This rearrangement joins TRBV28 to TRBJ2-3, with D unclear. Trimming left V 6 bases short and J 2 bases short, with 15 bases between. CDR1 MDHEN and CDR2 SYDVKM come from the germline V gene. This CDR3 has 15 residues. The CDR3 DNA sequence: TGTGCCAGCAGACACGGCAGGCACTACACAGATACGCAGTATTTT. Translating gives CASRHGRHYTDTQYF.

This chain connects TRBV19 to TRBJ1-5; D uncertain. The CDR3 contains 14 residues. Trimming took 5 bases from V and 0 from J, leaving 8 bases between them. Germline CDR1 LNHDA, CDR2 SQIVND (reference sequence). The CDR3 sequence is CASSSSYSNQPQHF. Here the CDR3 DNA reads TGTGCCAGTAGTTCGTCTTATAGCAATCAGCCCCAGCATTTT. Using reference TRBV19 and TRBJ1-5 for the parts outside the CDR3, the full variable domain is DGGITQSPKYLFRKEGQNVTLSCEQNLNHDAMYWYRQDPGQGLRLIYYSQIVNDFQKGDIAEGYSVSREKKESFPLTVTSAQKNPTAFYLCASSSSYSNQPQHFGDGTRLSIL.

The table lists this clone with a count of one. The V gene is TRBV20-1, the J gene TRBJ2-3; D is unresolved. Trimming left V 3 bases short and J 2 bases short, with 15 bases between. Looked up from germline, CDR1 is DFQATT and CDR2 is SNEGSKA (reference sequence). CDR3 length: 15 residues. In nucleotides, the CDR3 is TGCAGTGCTAGTCCGCGACAAGGCTTCACAGATACGCAGTATTTT. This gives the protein CSASPRQGFTDTQYF.